These T cell receptor beta chains were read from a single sample in a study of blood T cell repertoires in COVID-19. Profiling relied on immunoSEQ multiplex PCR, and the TCRdb table lists in-frame clones only, not all of them. The sample records 45,000 or so clones, 80% to 90% being singletons. The specimen was peripheral blood. Receptors originate from a middle-aged man with COVID-19, enrolled during active disease. Both conserved end residues are part of each CDR3. Fields, in order: clone size, D gene, V gene, J gene, CDR3 protein, CDR3 DNA. A D gene is named only where the DNA matches it firmly. The listing skips clone size in some rows; elsewhere it reads once, few, many or a size class.

abundance: NA
d_gene: NA
v_gene: TRBV6-5
j_gene: TRBJ2-5
CDR3aa: CASSSLAQVETQYF
CDR3nt: TGTGCCAGTTCCAGTTTGGCCCAAGTAGAGACCCAGTACTTC

abundance: NA
d_gene: NA
v_gene: TRBV11-2
j_gene: TRBJ1-3
CDR3aa: CASSPGTNVRTAGNTIYF
CDR3nt: TGTGCCAGCAGCCCAGGGACAAACGTTAGGACAGCTGGAAACACCATATATTTT

abundance: NA
d_gene: NA
v_gene: TRBV9
j_gene: TRBJ2-3
CDR3aa: CASSVATRDTQYF
CDR3nt: TGTGCCAGCAGCGTAGCTACGCGAGATACGCAGTATTTT

abundance: NA
d_gene: NA
v_gene: TRBV20-1
j_gene: TRBJ2-7
CDR3aa: CSASKGGGEQYF
CDR3nt: TGCAGTGCTAGTAAGGGTGGCGGGGAGCAGTACTTC

abundance: once
d_gene: TRBD1
v_gene: TRBV5-1
j_gene: TRBJ1-1
CDR3aa: CASSRGQGTNTEAFF
CDR3nt: TGCGCCAGCAGCAGGGGACAGGGAACGAACACTGAAGCTTTCTTT

abundance: NA
d_gene: NA
v_gene: TRBV10-3
j_gene: TRBJ1-6
CDR3aa: CAISVGGNNSPLHF
CDR3nt: TGTGCCATCAGTGTGGGCGGGAATAATTCACCCCTCCACTTT

abundance: NA
d_gene: TRBD1
v_gene: TRBV10-3
j_gene: TRBJ2-2
CDR3aa: CAISEPGGVPGELFF
CDR3nt: TGTGCCATCAGTGAGCCAGGGGGCGTACCCGGGGAGCTGTTTTTT

abundance: NA
d_gene: NA
v_gene: TRBV4-2
j_gene: TRBJ1-6
CDR3aa: CASSQGGGNNSPLHF
CDR3nt: TGTGCCAGCAGCCAAGGCGGGGGAAATAATTCACCCCTCCACTTT

abundance: NA
d_gene: NA
v_gene: TRBV25-1
j_gene: TRBJ2-7
CDR3aa: CASSPGDTPYEQYF
CDR3nt: TGTGCCAGCAGCCCAGGGGACACGCCCTACGAGCAGTACTTC

abundance: NA
d_gene: NA
v_gene: TRBV5-1
j_gene: TRBJ1-2
CDR3aa: CASSLALSGPGGYTF
CDR3nt: TGCGCCAGCAGCTTGGCCCTCTCTGGGCCGGGAGGCTACACCTTC

abundance: once
d_gene: TRBD1
v_gene: TRBV5-6
j_gene: TRBJ2-3
CDR3aa: CASSPGGWATDTQYF
CDR3nt: TGTGCCAGCAGCCCAGGGGGTTGGGCCACAGATACGCAGTATTTT

abundance: NA
d_gene: TRBD1
v_gene: TRBV30
j_gene: TRBJ2-7
CDR3aa: CAWTGGAYEQYF
CDR3nt: TGTGCCTGGACAGGGGGAGCGTACGAGCAGTACTTC

abundance: NA
d_gene: TRBD2
v_gene: TRBV29-1
j_gene: TRBJ2-3
CDR3aa: CSVQRGTSSTDTQYF
CDR3nt: TGCAGCGTTCAGCGGGGGACTTCTAGCACAGATACGCAGTATTTT

abundance: NA
d_gene: NA
v_gene: TRBV10-3
j_gene: TRBJ2-7
CDR3aa: CASGVNEQYF
CDR3nt: TGTGCCTCAGGGGTAAACGAGCAGTACTTC

abundance: NA
d_gene: NA
v_gene: TRBV21-1
j_gene: TRBJ2-1
CDR3aa: CASSKEGQGTDNEQFF
CDR3nt: TGTGCCAGCAGCAAAGAAGGACAGGGGACCGACAATGAGCAGTTCTTC

abundance: NA
d_gene: NA
v_gene: TRBV3-1/TRBV3-2
j_gene: TRBJ2-3
CDR3aa: CASSQGGGLKFTDTQYF
CDR3nt: TGTGCCAGCAGCCAAGGGGGGGGCTTAAAATTCACAGATACGCAGTATTTT

abundance: NA
d_gene: NA
v_gene: TRBV3-1/TRBV3-2
j_gene: TRBJ1-4
CDR3aa: CASSQDVGGNEKLFF
CDR3nt: TGTGCCAGCAGCCAAGATGTAGGGGGTAATGAAAAACTGTTTTTT

abundance: NA
d_gene: NA
v_gene: TRBV27
j_gene: TRBJ1-1
CDR3aa: CASSSRTDLNTEAFF
CDR3nt: TGTGCCAGCAGTTCACGGACAGACCTGAACACTGAAGCTTTCTTT

abundance: NA
d_gene: NA
v_gene: TRBV6-1
j_gene: TRBJ2-2
CDR3aa: CASSVERFRLQRSTGELFF
CDR3nt: TGTGCCAGCAGTGTCGAACGGTTCCGGTTGCAGAGGAGCACCGGGGAGCTGTTTTTT

abundance: NA
d_gene: TRBD1
v_gene: TRBV6-5
j_gene: TRBJ2-1
CDR3aa: CASSIQGAYEQFF
CDR3nt: TGTGCCAGCAGTATACAGGGGGCGTATGAGCAGTTCTTC

abundance: NA
d_gene: NA
v_gene: TRBV7-9
j_gene: TRBJ2-7
CDR3aa: CASSTDEGVRSSYEQYF
CDR3nt: TGTGCCAGCAGCACCGACGAGGGAGTTAGGAGCTCCTACGAGCAGTACTTC

abundance: few
d_gene: NA
v_gene: TRBV10-1
j_gene: TRBJ2-7
CDR3aa: CATIRDTSYEQYF
CDR3nt: TGCGCCACCATTCGTGACACCTCCTACGAGCAGTACTTC

abundance: few
d_gene: TRBD1
v_gene: TRBV13
j_gene: TRBJ1-2
CDR3aa: CASSSSFSGQGDGYTF
CDR3nt: TGTGCCAGCAGCTCATCCTTCTCGGGACAGGGGGATGGCTACACCTTC

abundance: NA
d_gene: TRBD2
v_gene: TRBV5-1
j_gene: TRBJ2-1
CDR3aa: CASSVGLAGVTNEQFF
CDR3nt: TGCGCCAGCAGCGTCGGACTAGCGGGAGTAACAAATGAGCAGTTCTTC